Shown below are 16 T cell receptor beta chains from a single sample sequenced in a study of PD-L1 blockade in urothelial cancer. Time point given: pretreatment peripheral blood. TCRdb keeps only in-frame clones here, not all; method: immunoSEQ multiplex PCR. The data contain tens of thousands of clones, about 90% of them singletons. The specimen was PBMCs, collected around atezolizumab (anti-PD-L1) treatment. The source of these receptors is a man in his fifties or sixties with urothelial cancer.

This chain uses TRBV19 with TRBJ2-2; a possible D gene is TRBD2 (7 bases). The CDR3 extends over 16 amino acids. CDR1 is LNHDA, CDR2 SQIVND, per germline (reference sequence). V was shortened by 7 bases and J by 6 bases, with 21 bases between the two germline ends. CDR3 nucleotides: TGTGCCAGTATCCCCGGGGAGGGGGGTCGTGCCGGGGAGCTGTTTTTT. Its translation: CASIPGEGGRAGELFF.

V is TRBV12-5 and J is TRBJ2-2; TRBD2 matches 11 bases. The CDR3 has 16 amino acids. Unmatched junction bases numbered 9, after V lost 4 bases and J lost 8 bases. The germline gives CDR1 LGHNT, CDR2 FRNRAP. CDR3 in amino acids: CASGSLAGGVIGELFF. CDR3 bases: TGTGCTAGTGGTTCTTTAGCGGGAGGGGTGATTGGGGAGCTGTTTTTT.

The chain combines TRBV29-1 with TRBJ2-3; 8 positions agree with TRBD1. V gave up 5 bases and J gave up 4 bases; unmatched junction bases: 11. There are 15 residues in the CDR3. Germline V gene lookup returns CDR1 SQVTM and CDR2 ANQGSEA. Here the CDR3 reads CSVSQETGAADTQYF. The CDR3 bases are TGCAGCGTTTCTCAGGAGACAGGGGCGGCAGATACGCAGTATTTT.

This sequence joins TRBV15 and TRBJ1-6, with TRBD1 matching 7 bases. Losses at the gene ends were 8 bases for V and 5 bases for J; bases not matched to a gene: 6. Per the germline V gene, CDR1 is LNHNV and CDR2 is YYDKDF (reference sequence). The CDR3 is 14 residues long. The CDR3 reads CATGTETNNSPLHF. In nucleotides, the CDR3 is TGTGCCACCGGGACAGAGACGAATAATTCACCCCTCCACTTT. The full variable domain, with the rest looked up from reference TRBV15 and TRBJ1-6, is DAMVIQNPRYQVTQFGKPVTLSCSQTLNHNVMYWYQQKSSQAPKLLFHYYDKDFNNEADTPDNFQSRRPNTSFCFLDIRSPGLGDTAMYLCATGTETNNSPLHFGNGTRLTVT.

V is TRBV9 and J is TRBJ2-1; D uncertain. V was pared by 0 bases and J by 3 bases, with 10 bases between. The germline V gene encodes CDR1 SGDLS and CDR2 YYNGEE. The CDR3 loop spans 15 amino acids. The CDR3 DNA is TGTGCCAGCAGCGTAGCCCCGCGGCTCTACAATGAGCAGTTCTTC. It specifies CASSVAPRLYNEQFF.

The CDR3, as DNA: TGTGCCAGCAGCGCTGGCCAAGGGACAGACATTCAGTACTTC. Its translation is CASSAGQGTDIQYF. The V and J genes are TRBV2 and TRBJ2-4; 7 bases match TRBD1. V trimming: 6 bases; J trimming: 8 bases; junction bases outside the gene matches: 10. The CDR3 covers 14 residues. Germline-derived CDR1 and CDR2 are SNHLY and FYNNEI.

The chain combines TRBV7-3 with TRBJ2-7, with 8 bases fitting TRBD1. Germline CDR1 and CDR2: SGHTA and FQGTGA. This CDR3 region has 14 residues. With V trimmed by 3 bases and J by 6 bases, 7 bases remained unmatched. CDR3 in DNA: TGTGCCAGCAGCTTTGGCGACAGGGGATCCGAGCAGTACTTC. Translating gives CASSFGDRGSEQYF.

The rearrangement links TRBV19 to TRBJ2-1; 9 nucleotides agree with TRBD2. V was clipped by 6 bases and J by 7 bases; unmatched bases: 13. Germline CDR1 is LNHDA and CDR2 is SQIVND (reference sequence). This CDR3 has 16 amino acids. CDR3 region: CASRPPGLAPNNEQFF. CDR3 DNA: TGTGCCAGTAGACCACCCGGACTAGCGCCAAATAATGAGCAGTTCTTC.

The chain links TRBV7-2 to TRBJ2-5; D may be TRBD2 (7 bases). Germline V lookup: CDR1 SGHTA, CDR2 FQGNSA. The CDR3 is 15 amino acids. The ends were cut back, 5 bases at V and 4 bases at J, with 17 bases in the middle. The CDR3 region has the DNA TGTGCCAGCAGCCTACTGGGGGGGGCTGGAGAGACCCAGTACTTC. Its translation: CASSLLGGAGETQYF.

The rearrangement joins TRBV2 to TRBJ1-2; TRBD1 agrees at 8 bases. The CDR3 runs 15 residues. Germline values: CDR1 SNHLY, CDR2 FYNNEI. The V segment lost 2 bases and the J segment 6 bases; nucleotides outside the gene matches: 8. In nucleotides, the CDR3 is TGTGCCAGCAGTGAAAAATTAGGACAGGGTGATGGCTACACCTTC. Residues: CASSEKLGQGDGYTF. Supplemented by reference TRBV2 and TRBJ1-2, the full variable domain reads EPEVTQTPSHQVTQMGQEVILRCVPISNHLYFYWYRQILGQKVEFLVSFYNNEISEKSEIFDDQFSVERPDGSNFTLKIRSTKLEDSAMYFCASSEKLGQGDGYTFGSGTRLTVV.

The chain recombines TRBV5-4 with TRBJ2-7, with D possibly TRBD1 on 6 matching bases. V lost 2 bases and J lost 0, with 18 bases in between. In germline, CDR1 is SGHNT, CDR2 YYREEE (reference sequence). The length of the CDR3 is 17 residues. Here the CDR3 reads CASSLTGRGPNSYEQYF. The DNA for the CDR3 is TGTGCCAGCAGCTTAACGGGCAGGGGTCCTAACTCCTACGAGCAGTACTTC.

The chain links TRBV9 to TRBJ2-7, with 9 bases aligning to TRBD2. The V segment lost 7 bases and the J segment 1 base; nucleotides outside the gene matches: 15. The germline CDR1 and CDR2 sequences are SGDLS and YYNGEE. The CDR3 length is 17 residues. CDR3 sequence: CASGPGAGTSRSYEQYF. The CDR3 DNA reads as TGTGCCAGCGGACCCGGGGCCGGGACTAGCAGATCCTACGAGCAGTACTTC.

The chain is built from TRBV28 and TRBJ2-2; D not resolved. The ends were cut back, 7 bases at V and 0 bases at J, with 12 bases in the middle. The germline V gene has CDR1 MDHEN and CDR2 SYDVKM. The CDR3 loop spans 15 amino acids. The CDR3 loop reads CASKFNQANTGELFF. For the CDR3, the DNA is TGTGCCAGCAAATTCAACCAGGCGAACACCGGGGAGCTGTTTTTT.

The gene calls are TRBV4-3 and TRBJ2-2; 7 positions agree with TRBD2. The ends lost 0 bases at V and 5 bases at J; junction bases unmatched: 3. The germline V gene has CDR1 LGHNA and CDR2 YSLEER. The CDR3 has 15 residues. The CDR3 is CASSQDREGTGELFF. In nucleotides, the CDR3 is TGCGCCAGCAGCCAAGACAGGGAGGGGACCGGGGAGCTGTTTTTT.

In its sample, this clone was seen once. The chain has TRBV29-1 and TRBJ2-3, with TRBD2 identical over 10 bases. CDR1 SQVTM and CDR2 ANQGSEA come from the germline V gene. The CDR3 runs to 14 residues. Trimming at V came to 6 bases and at J to 5 bases, leaving 8 bases not matched to a gene. CDR3 loop: CSVGSGGHGDTQYF. The CDR3 DNA is TGCAGCGTAGGTAGCGGGGGGCACGGAGATACGCAGTATTTT.

The V and J genes are TRBV4-2 and TRBJ1-4; 7 bases agree with TRBD1. This CDR3 has 18 amino acids. After removal of 3 bases from V and 0 bases from J, the junction contained 10 bases not matched to a gene. Per germline, CDR1 LGHNA and CDR2 YNFKEQ. The CDR3 bases are TGTGCCAGCAGCCAGCAGGGGGGTCGAATTGCAACTAATGAAAAACTGTTTTTT. Encoded protein: CASSQQGGRIATNEKLFF.